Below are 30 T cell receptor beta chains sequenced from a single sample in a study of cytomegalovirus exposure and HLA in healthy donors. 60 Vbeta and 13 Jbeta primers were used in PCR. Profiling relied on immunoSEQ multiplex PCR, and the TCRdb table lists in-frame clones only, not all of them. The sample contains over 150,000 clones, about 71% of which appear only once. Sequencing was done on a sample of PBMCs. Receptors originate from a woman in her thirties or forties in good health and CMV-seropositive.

The CDR3 bases are TGTGCCAGCAGCCAAGTATCGGGTACGCAGTATTTT. Amino acid sequence: CASSQVSGTQYF. The chain joins TRBV14 to TRBJ2-3; no definite D call. The CDR3 is 12 amino acids. V was pared by 1 base and J by 8 bases, with 7 bases between. The germline V gene encodes CDR1 SGHDN and CDR2 FVKESK.

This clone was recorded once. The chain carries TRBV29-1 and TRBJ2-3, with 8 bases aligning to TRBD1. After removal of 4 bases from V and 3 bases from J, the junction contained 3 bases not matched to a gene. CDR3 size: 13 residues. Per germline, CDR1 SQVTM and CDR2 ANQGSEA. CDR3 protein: CSVADRVTDTQYF. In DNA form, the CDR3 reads TGCAGCGTTGCGGACAGGGTTACAGATACGCAGTATTTT.

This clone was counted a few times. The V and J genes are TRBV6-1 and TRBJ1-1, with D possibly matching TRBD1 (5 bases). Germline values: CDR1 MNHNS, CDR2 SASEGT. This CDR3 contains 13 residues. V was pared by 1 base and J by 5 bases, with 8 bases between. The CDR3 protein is CASSEVGETEAFF. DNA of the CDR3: TGTGCCAGCAGTGAAGTAGGGGAAACTGAAGCTTTCTTT.

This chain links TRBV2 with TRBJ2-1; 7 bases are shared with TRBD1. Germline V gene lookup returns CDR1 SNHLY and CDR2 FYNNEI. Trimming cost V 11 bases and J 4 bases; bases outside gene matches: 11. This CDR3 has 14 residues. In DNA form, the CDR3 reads TGTGCCGGGGCAACGGGACAGACATACAATGAGCAGTTCTTC. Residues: CAGATGQTYNEQFF.

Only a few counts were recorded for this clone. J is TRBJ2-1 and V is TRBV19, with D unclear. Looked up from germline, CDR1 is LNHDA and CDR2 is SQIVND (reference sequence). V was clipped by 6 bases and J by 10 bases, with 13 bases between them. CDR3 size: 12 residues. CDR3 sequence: CASSPGFGEQFF. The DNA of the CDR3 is TGTGCCAGTAGCCCAGGATTTGGCGAGCAGTTCTTC.

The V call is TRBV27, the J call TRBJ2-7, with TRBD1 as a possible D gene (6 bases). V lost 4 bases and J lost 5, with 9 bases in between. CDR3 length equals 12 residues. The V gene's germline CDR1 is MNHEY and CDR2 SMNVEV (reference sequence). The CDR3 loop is CASSSQGNEQYF. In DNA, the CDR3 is TGTGCCAGCAGTTCACAGGGCAACGAGCAGTACTTC.

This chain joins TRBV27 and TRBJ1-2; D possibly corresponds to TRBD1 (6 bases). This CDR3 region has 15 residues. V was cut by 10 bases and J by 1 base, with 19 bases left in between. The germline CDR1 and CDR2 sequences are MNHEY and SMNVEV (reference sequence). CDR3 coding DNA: TGTGCCACCTGGAGCCGGACAGATTTTAACTATGGCTACACCTTC. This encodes CATWSRTDFNYGYTF.

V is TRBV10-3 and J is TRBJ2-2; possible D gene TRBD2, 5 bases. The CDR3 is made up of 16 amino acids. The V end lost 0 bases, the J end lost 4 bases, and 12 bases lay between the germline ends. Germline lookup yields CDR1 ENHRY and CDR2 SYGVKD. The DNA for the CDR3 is TGTGCCATCAGTGAGTCGACGGGAAGCGCCACCGGGGAGCTGTTTTTT. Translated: CAISESTGSATGELFF.

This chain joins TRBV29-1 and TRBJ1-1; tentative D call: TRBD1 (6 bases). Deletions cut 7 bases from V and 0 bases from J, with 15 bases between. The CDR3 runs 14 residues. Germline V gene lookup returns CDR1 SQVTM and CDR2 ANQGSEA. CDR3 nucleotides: TGCAGCGCCAACGGACAGCCCATGAACACTGAAGCTTTCTTT. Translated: CSANGQPMNTEAFF.

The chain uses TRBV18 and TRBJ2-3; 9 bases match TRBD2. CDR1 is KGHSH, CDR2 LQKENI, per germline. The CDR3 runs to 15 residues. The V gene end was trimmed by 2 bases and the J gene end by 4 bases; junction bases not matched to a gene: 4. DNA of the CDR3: TGTGCCAGCTCACCAATAGCGGGAGCCGCAGATACGCAGTATTTT. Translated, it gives CASSPIAGAADTQYF.

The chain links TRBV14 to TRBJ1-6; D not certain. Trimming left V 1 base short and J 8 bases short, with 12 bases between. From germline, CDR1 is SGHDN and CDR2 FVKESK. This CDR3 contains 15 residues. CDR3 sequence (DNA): TGTGCCAGCAGCCAAGTAGGTCCTGCGGATTCACCCCTCCACTTT. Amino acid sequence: CASSQVGPADSPLHF.

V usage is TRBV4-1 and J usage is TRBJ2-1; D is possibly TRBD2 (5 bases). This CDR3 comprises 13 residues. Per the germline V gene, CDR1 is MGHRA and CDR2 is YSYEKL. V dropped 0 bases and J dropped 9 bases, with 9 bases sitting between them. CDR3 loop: CASSQDPLAEQFF. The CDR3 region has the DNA TGCGCCAGCAGCCAAGACCCCCTAGCTGAGCAGTTCTTC.

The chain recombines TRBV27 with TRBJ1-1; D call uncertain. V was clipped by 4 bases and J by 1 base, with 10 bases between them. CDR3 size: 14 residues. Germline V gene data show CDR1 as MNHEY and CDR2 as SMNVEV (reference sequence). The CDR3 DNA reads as TGTGCCAGCAGTTCGGGCACTAGGAACACTGAAGCTTTCTTT. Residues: CASSSGTRNTEAFF.

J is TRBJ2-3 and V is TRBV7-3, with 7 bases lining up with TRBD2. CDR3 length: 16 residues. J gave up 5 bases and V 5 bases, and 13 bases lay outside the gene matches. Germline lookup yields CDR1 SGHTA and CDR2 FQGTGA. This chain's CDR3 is CASSLLGGGVEDTQYF. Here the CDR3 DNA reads TGTGCCAGCAGCCTTCTTGGGGGGGGAGTGGAAGATACGCAGTATTTT.

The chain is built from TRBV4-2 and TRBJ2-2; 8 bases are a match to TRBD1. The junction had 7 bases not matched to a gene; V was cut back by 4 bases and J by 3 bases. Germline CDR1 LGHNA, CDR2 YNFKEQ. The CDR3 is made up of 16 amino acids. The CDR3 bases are TGTGCCAGCAGCCCGTCAGACAGGGGAGACACCGGGGAGCTGTTTTTT. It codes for CASSPSDRGDTGELFF.

In DNA form, the CDR3 reads TGTGCCAGCAGTCCTATCGACAGATGGGGCTACACCTTC. This encodes CASSPIDRWGYTF. V usage is TRBV28 and J usage is TRBJ1-2, with a weak D call TRBD1 (5 bases). The CDR3 loop spans 13 amino acids. Deletions cut 5 bases from V and 8 bases from J, with 15 bases between. Germline loops: CDR1 MDHEN, CDR2 SYDVKM.

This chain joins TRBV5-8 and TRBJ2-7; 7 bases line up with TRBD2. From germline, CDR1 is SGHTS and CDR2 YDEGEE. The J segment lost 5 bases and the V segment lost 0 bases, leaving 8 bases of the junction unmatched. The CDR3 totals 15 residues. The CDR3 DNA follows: TGTGCCAGCAGCTTGGGGACTAGAGCCGTCCACGAGCAGTACTTC. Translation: CASSLGTRAVHEQYF.

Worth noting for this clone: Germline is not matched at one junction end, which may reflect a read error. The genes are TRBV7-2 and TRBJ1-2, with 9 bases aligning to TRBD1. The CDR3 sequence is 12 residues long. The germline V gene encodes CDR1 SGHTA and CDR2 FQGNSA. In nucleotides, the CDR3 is TGTGCCAGCAGCACACGACAGGGGGGCTACCCCTTC. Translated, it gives CASSTRQGGYPF. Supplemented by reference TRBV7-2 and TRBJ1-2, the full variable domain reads GAGVSQSPSNKVTEKGKDVELRCDPISGHTALYWYRQSLGQGLEFLIYFQGNSAPDKSGLPSDRFSAERTGGSVSTLTIQRTQQEDSAVYLCASSTRQGGYPFGSGTRLTVV.

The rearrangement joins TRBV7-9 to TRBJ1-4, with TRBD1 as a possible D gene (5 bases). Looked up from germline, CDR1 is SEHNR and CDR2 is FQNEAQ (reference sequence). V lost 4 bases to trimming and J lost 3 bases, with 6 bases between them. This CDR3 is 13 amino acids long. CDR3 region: CASSWGPNEKLFF. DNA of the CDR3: TGTGCCAGCAGCTGGGGCCCTAATGAAAAACTGTTTTTT.

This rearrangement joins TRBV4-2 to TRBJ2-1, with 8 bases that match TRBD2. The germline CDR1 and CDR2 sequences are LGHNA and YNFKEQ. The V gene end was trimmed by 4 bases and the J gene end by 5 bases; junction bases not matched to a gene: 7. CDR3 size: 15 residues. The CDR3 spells CASSPLGSGNNEQFF. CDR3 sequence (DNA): TGTGCCAGCAGCCCGCTAGGTAGCGGGAACAATGAGCAGTTCTTC.

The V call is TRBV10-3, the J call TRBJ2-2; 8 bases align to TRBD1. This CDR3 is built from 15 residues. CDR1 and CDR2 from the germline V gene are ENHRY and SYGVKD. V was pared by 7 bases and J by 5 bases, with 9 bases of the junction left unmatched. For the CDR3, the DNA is TGTGCCATCATTCCCGACAGGGGTCCGACCGGGGAGCTGTTTTTT. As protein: CAIIPDRGPTGELFF.

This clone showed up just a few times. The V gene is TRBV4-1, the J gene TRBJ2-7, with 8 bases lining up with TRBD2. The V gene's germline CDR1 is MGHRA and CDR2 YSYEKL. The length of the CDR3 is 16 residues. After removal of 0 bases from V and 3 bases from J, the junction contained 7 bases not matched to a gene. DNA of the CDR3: TGCGCCAGCAGCCAAGATTGGGCGGGGGGCTTCTACGAGCAGTACTTC. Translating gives CASSQDWAGGFYEQYF.

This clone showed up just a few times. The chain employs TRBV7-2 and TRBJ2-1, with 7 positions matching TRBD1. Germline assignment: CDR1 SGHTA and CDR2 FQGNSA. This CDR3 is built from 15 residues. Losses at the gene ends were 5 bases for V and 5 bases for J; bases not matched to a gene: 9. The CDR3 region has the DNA TGTGCCAGCAGCCACTCCGGGACAGCCGACAATGAGCAGTTCTTC. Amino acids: CASSHSGTADNEQFF.

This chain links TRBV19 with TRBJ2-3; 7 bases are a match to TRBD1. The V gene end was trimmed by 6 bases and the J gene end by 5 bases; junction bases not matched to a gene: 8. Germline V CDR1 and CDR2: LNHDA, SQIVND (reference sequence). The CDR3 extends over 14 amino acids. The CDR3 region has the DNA TGTGCCAGTAGGCCCAGACAGGGCTTAGATACGCAGTATTTT. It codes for CASRPRQGLDTQYF.

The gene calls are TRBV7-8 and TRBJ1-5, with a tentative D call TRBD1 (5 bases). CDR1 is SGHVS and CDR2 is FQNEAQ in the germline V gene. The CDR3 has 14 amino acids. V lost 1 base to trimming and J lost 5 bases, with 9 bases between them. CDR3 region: CASSLVGGDQPQHF. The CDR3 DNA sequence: TGTGCCAGCAGCTTAGTCGGGGGTGATCAGCCCCAGCATTTT.

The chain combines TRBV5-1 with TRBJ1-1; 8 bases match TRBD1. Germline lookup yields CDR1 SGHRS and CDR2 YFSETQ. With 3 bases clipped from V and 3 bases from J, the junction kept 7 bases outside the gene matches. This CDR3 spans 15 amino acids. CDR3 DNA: TGCGCCAGCAGCTCGACAGGGGCTCAATACACTGAAGCTTTCTTT. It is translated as CASSSTGAQYTEAFF. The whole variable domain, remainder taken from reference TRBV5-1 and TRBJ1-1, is KAGVTQTPRYLIKTRGQQVTLSCSPISGHRSVSWYQQTPGQGLQFLFEYFSETQRNKGNFPGRFSGRQFSNSRSEMNVSTLELGDSALYLCASSSTGAQYTEAFFGQGTRLTVV.

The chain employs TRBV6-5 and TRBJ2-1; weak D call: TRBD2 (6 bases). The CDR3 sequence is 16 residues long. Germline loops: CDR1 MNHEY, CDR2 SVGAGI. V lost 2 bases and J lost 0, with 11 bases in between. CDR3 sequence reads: CASSYRGGSSYNEQFF. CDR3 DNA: TGTGCCAGCAGTTACCGGGGAGGAAGCTCCTACAATGAGCAGTTCTTC.

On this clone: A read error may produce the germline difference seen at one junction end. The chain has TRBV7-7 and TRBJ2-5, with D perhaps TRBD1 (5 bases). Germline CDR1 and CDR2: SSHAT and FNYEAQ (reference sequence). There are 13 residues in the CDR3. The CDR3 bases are TGTGCTAGCAGCAGAGACAGTCAAGAGACCCAGTACTTC. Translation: CASSRDSQETQYF. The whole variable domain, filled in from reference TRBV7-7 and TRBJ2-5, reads GAGVSQSPRYKVTKRGQDVTLRCDPISSHATLYWYQQALGQGPEFLTYFNYEAQPDKSGLPSDRFSAERPEGSISTLTIQRTEQRDSAMYRCASSRDSQETQYFGPGTRLLVL.

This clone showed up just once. The CDR3 sequence: CATSNPAGTSGTEAFF. The CDR3 region has the DNA TGTGCCACCAGCAATCCCGCAGGCACCTCAGGCACTGAAGCTTTCTTT. The chain has TRBV15 and TRBJ1-1; D gene unclear. CDR1 and CDR2 (germline): LNHNV, YYDKDF (reference sequence). The CDR3 is 16 residues long. V shed 4 bases and J shed 4 bases, with 19 bases lying between them.

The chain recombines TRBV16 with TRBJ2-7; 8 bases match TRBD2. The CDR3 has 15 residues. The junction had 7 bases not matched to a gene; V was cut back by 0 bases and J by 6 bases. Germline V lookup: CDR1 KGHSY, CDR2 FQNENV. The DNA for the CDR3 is TGTGCCAGCAGCCAATCTAGCGGGACTGGAGGCGAGCAGTACTTC. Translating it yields CASSQSSGTGGEQYF.